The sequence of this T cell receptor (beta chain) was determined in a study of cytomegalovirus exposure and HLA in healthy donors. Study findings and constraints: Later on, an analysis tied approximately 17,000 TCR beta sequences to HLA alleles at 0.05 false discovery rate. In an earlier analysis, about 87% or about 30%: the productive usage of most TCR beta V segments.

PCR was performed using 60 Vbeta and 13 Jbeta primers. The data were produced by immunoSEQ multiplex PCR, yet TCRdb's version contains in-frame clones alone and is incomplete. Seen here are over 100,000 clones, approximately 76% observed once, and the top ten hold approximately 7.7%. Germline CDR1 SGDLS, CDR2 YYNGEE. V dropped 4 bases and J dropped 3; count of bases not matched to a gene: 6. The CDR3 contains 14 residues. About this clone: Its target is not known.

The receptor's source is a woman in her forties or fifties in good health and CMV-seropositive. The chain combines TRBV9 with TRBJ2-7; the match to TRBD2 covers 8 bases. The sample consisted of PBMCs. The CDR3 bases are TGTGCCAGCAGCCCGGGAGGGGAAGGCTACGAGCAGTACTTC. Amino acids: CASSPGGEGYEQYF.